Listed below are T cell receptor beta chains from one sample, sequenced in a study of blood T cell repertoires in COVID-19. Generated by immunoSEQ multiplex PCR, the TCRdb table keeps only in-frame clones and is missing some. Of around 97,000 clones listed, roughly 87% are singletons. Sequenced material: peripheral blood. The receptors shown here come from a man in his forties or fifties in a cohort sampled during active COVID-19. Each CDR3 is given with its conserved first and last residue. Fields, in order: CDR3 DNA, CDR3 protein, clone size, V gene, J gene, D gene. The D gene is left open where the match is weak. Clone size appears in some rows only: once, few, many, or a class for an expanded clone.

DNA: TGCGCCAGCAGTCTCCAAAGACAGGCGTCCCACGAGCAGTACTTC
CDR3: CASSLQRQASHEQYF
size: -
V: TRBV23-1
J: TRBJ2-7
D: -

DNA: TGTGCCAGCAGTTTACTAGCGGGGGGGCCTGTAGAGACCCAGTACTTC
CDR3: CASSLLAGGPVETQYF
size: once
V: TRBV28
J: TRBJ2-5
D: TRBD2

DNA: TGTGCCAGCAGCCCTTTCGGCGAGCAGTACTTC
CDR3: CASSPFGEQYF
size: -
V: TRBV11-2
J: TRBJ2-7
D: -

DNA: TGTGCCAGCAGTTACACCTCAGGGGCCGCTGAAGCTTTCTTT
CDR3: CASSYTSGAAEAFF
size: -
V: TRBV6-5
J: TRBJ1-1
D: -

DNA: TGTGCCAGTAGTATAGCGGCGGGGATCCAAGAGACCCAGTACTTC
CDR3: CASSIAAGIQETQYF
size: -
V: TRBV19
J: TRBJ2-5
D: -

DNA: TGTGCCAGCAGCCAAGAATTAGCTATTCCGAATGAAAAACTGTTTTTT
CDR3: CASSQELAIPNEKLFF
size: once
V: TRBV4-2
J: TRBJ1-4
D: -

DNA: TGTGCCAGCAGTGAAGCGACCGCCGGGGTGGGGACAGCTAACTATGGCTACACCTTC
CDR3: CASSEATAGVGTANYGYTF
size: -
V: TRBV6-1
J: TRBJ1-2
D: TRBD1

DNA: TGTGCCAGCAGCCCGGGGGGCCGCTCCTACAATGAGCAGTTCTTC
CDR3: CASSPGGRSYNEQFF
size: -
V: TRBV5-4
J: TRBJ2-1
D: -

DNA: TGTGCCAGCAGCCCAATGGGGGGGACCCACAATGAGCAGTTCTTC
CDR3: CASSPMGGTHNEQFF
size: -
V: TRBV3-1/TRBV3-2
J: TRBJ2-1
D: TRBD2

DNA: TGTGCCAGCAGCCTGGGCTTTGCGGGCACTGAAGCTTTCTTT
CDR3: CASSLGFAGTEAFF
size: -
V: TRBV6-5
J: TRBJ1-1
D: -

DNA: TGTGCCAGCAGCTTAGATCGGAGGGGCGCGAACACCGGGGAGCTGTTTTTT
CDR3: CASSLDRRGANTGELFF
size: -
V: TRBV11-2
J: TRBJ2-2
D: -

DNA: TGTGCCAGCAGCTTATTGAAGGGAGGCAATCAGCCCCAGCATTTT
CDR3: CASSLLKGGNQPQHF
size: -
V: TRBV7-2
J: TRBJ1-5
D: -

DNA: TGTGCCAGCAGCTCCCGACTAGCGGGTAACACCGGGGAGCTGTTTTTT
CDR3: CASSSRLAGNTGELFF
size: -
V: TRBV5-4
J: TRBJ2-2
D: TRBD2

DNA: TGTGCCAGCAGCTTAGGGGGAGGGTCCGGAGGCAGGGATACGCAGTATTTT
CDR3: CASSLGGGSGGRDTQYF
size: -
V: TRBV7-8
J: TRBJ2-3
D: TRBD2

DNA: TGCGCCAGCAGTCACACAGGGGGAGTGAACACTGAAGCTTTCTTT
CDR3: CASSHTGGVNTEAFF
size: few
V: TRBV23-1
J: TRBJ1-1
D: TRBD1

DNA: TGTGCCAGCAGCGCTTCACCCAGGGTTAATTCACCCCTCCACTTT
CDR3: CASSASPRVNSPLHF
size: -
V: TRBV6-5
J: TRBJ1-6
D: -

DNA: TGTGCCACCAGTGATCCAACCGGCACAGGGGACACGAACACCGGGGAGCTGTTTTTT
CDR3: CATSDPTGTGDTNTGELFF
size: -
V: TRBV24-1
J: TRBJ2-2
D: TRBD1